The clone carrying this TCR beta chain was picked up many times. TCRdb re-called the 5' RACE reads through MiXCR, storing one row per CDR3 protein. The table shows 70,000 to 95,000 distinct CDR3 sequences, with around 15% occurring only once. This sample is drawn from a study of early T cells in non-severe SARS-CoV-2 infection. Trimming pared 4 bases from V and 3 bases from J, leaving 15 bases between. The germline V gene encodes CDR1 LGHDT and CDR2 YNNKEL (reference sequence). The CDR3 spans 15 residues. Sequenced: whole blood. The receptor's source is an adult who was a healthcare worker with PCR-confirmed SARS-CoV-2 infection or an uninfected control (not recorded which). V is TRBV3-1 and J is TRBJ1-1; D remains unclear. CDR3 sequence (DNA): TGTGCCAGCAGCCCCCCGAGGGCGCTTTACACTGAAGCTTTCTTT. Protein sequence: CASSPPRALYTEAFF.